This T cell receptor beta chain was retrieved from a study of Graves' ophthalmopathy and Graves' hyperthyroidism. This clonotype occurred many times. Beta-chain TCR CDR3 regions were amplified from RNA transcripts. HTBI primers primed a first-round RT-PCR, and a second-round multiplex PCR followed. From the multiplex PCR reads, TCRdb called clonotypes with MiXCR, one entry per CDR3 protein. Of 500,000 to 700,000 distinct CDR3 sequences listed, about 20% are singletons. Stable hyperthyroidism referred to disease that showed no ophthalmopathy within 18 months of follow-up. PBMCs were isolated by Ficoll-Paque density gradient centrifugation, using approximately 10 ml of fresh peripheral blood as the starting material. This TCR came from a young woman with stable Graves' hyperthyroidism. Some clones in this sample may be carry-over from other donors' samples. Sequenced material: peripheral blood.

CDR3 residues: CASGLNYEQYF. The CDR3 DNA is TGTGCCAGCGGACTAAATTACGAGCAGTACTTC. V usage is TRBV6-1 and J usage is TRBJ2-7; TRBD2 is a possible D gene (6 bases). Trimming pared 8 bases from V and 4 bases from J, leaving 9 bases between. There are 11 residues in the CDR3. CDR1 is MNHNS, CDR2 SASEGT, per germline.